This T cell receptor beta chain stems from a study of early T cells in non-severe SARS-CoV-2 infection. Background on the study: Chains stayed unpaired after sequencing of bulk RNA from unsorted whole blood.

The CDR3 extends over 15 amino acids. V trimming: 4 bases; J trimming: 6 bases; junction bases outside the gene matches: 12. Germline assignment: CDR1 SGHNT and CDR2 YYREEE (reference sequence). Molecules of cDNA were individually given unique molecular identifiers that were attached to them. TCRdb fed the 5' RACE reads into MiXCR, producing one record per CDR3 protein. The sample has roughly 40,000 distinct CDR3 sequences; 9.5% to 15% are singletons. Study-level results: CD4 and private specificities were missed by VDJdb matching, which favored anti-spike CD8 responses.

This clonotype has at least ten counts. Its antigen is currently unknown. The specimen was whole blood. The receptor comes from an adult who was a healthcare worker with PCR-confirmed SARS-CoV-2 infection or an uninfected control (not recorded which). The J gene is TRBJ2-5, the V gene TRBV5-4, with TRBD1 identical over 7 bases. The CDR3 loop is CASSRLGDSDKTQYF. The CDR3 nucleotides read TGTGCCAGCAGCAGGCTCGGGGACAGTGACAAGACCCAGTACTTC.